This T cell receptor (beta chain) came from a study of Ad26.COV2.S vaccination and SARS-CoV-2 variants. Study-wide results and limits: Vaccinees showed greater spike-specific TCR breadth than placebo recipients.

Assay: immunoSEQ multiplex PCR; the TCRdb copy retains only in-frame clones and omits some. The sample records approximately 340,000 clones, around 83% being singletons. CDR1 MNHEY and CDR2 SMNVEV come from the germline V gene (reference sequence). The V and J ends lost 6 bases and 8 bases, in that order; junction bases with no gene match: 5. The CDR3 spans 12 residues. In this sample, this clone turned up a few times. Its specificity is not known. Treatment reported: 19 received Ad26.COV2.S at low or high dose, single or two shots; 5 received placebo; per-sample allocation not given. The study sampled participants on day 63 after the first vaccine or placebo injection.

This receptor was taken from a person aged 18-60 years who received the Ad26.COV2.S COVID-19 vaccine or a placebo. The chain recombines TRBV27 with TRBJ1-2; 8 bases are shared with TRBD1. The specimen was peripheral blood, collected in a trial of Ad26.COV2.S vaccine versus placebo. The CDR3 DNA follows: TGTGCCAGCAGGCGACAGGGGCACGGCTACACCTTC. It codes for CASRRQGHGYTF.